One sample yielded the 23 T cell receptor beta chains listed below, sequenced in a study of cytomegalovirus exposure and HLA in healthy donors. Measured with immunoSEQ multiplex PCR; TCRdb has only the in-frame clones, and not every one. The sample yields some 170,000 clones, about 89% seen once. Sample: PBMCs. These receptors all come from a young man in good health and CMV-seropositive.

The CDR3 DNA sequence: TGTGCCAGCAGTTTCTCCGCAACTAATGAAAAACTGTTTTTT. Amino acid sequence: CASSFSATNEKLFF. The V gene is TRBV6-5, the J gene TRBJ1-4; D unresolved. Trimming removed 4 bases from V and 0 bases from J, with 6 bases in between. CDR1 and CDR2 from the germline V gene are MNHEY and SVGAGI. CDR3 size: 14 residues.

The rearrangement links TRBV27 to TRBJ2-2, with a possible D match to TRBD2 (5 bases). The germline V gene encodes CDR1 MNHEY and CDR2 SMNVEV (reference sequence). Trimming shortened V by 5 bases and J by 5 bases, and 12 bases separated the two germline ends. The CDR3 runs to 14 residues. CDR3 sequence (DNA): TGTGCCAGCAGTCAATCGAGGGCTACCGGGGAGCTGTTTTTT. Translating gives CASSQSRATGELFF.

This chain connects TRBV6-5 to TRBJ2-7; no reliable D call. CDR3 size: 15 residues. V lost 0 bases, J lost 0 bases, and 9 bases lay in between. Germline lookup yields CDR1 MNHEY and CDR2 SVGAGI. The CDR3 spells CASSYSLASSYEQYF. In DNA form, the CDR3 reads TGTGCCAGCAGTTACTCCCTGGCTTCCTCCTACGAGCAGTACTTC.

The J gene is TRBJ2-5, the V gene TRBV7-8, with 9 positions matching TRBD2. CDR1 and CDR2 from the germline V gene are SGHVS and FQNEAQ. J gave up 4 bases and V 4 bases, and 7 bases lay outside the gene matches. This CDR3 is 15 amino acids long. CDR3 nucleotide sequence: TGTGCCAGCAGCTGGCTGCGGGAGGGCATAGAGACCCAGTACTTC. This encodes CASSWLREGIETQYF.

This clone has just one count. CDR3 in amino acids: CASSLRGSEAFF. The CDR3 DNA reads as TGTGCCAGCAGCCTCAGGGGGTCTGAAGCTTTCTTT. The chain couples TRBV7-8 to TRBJ1-1, with 7 bases aligning to TRBD1. Germline V gene sequence: CDR1 SGHVS, CDR2 FQNEAQ. Trimming took 5 bases from V and 6 from J; bases not matched to a gene: 3. This CDR3 region has 12 residues.

As for this clone: The junction differs from germline at one of its ends, possibly a read error. The CDR3 protein is CASSPAGQGQETQYF. CDR3 coding DNA: TGTGCTAGCAGCCCAGCGGGACAGGGGCAAGAGACCCAGTACTTC. This chain connects TRBV7-7 to TRBJ2-5; the match to TRBD1 covers 10 bases. The CDR3 length is 15 residues. Germline V gene lookup returns CDR1 SSHAT and CDR2 FNYEAQ (reference sequence).

On this clone itself: One end of the junction fails to match germline, which may point to a read error. The chain recombines TRBV5-6 with TRBJ2-5, with a possible D match to TRBD2 (5 bases). CDR1 SGHDT and CDR2 YYEEEE come from the germline V gene. The CDR3 is made up of 12 amino acids. The CDR3 nucleotides are TGTGCCACCAGCATTCCGGGGGAGACCCAGTACTTC. Translating it yields CATSIPGETQYF.

The J gene is TRBJ2-3, the V gene TRBV4-2, with 7 bases identical to TRBD2. Germline V CDR1 and CDR2: LGHNA, YNFKEQ. Germline trimming cut 4 bases from V and 2 bases from J; bases unmatched to any gene: 18. This CDR3 region has 19 residues. The CDR3 DNA follows: TGTGCCAGCAGCCGAGGGTTTAGGGGTGACGGGAGGATCACAGATACGCAGTATTTT. This translates into CASSRGFRGDGRITDTQYF.

This chain's CDR3 is CASSLRTGQYF. In nucleotides, the CDR3 is TGTGCCAGCAGTTTGAGGACAGGGCAGTACTTC. The V and J genes are TRBV28 and TRBJ2-7; 7 positions match TRBD1. In germline, CDR1 is MDHEN, CDR2 SYDVKM. V was clipped by 3 bases and J by 9 bases; unmatched bases: 2. The CDR3 is 11 residues long.

The chain has TRBV11-2 and TRBJ2-1; TRBD1 aligns across 11 bases. Unmatched junction bases numbered 7, after V lost 5 bases and J lost 7 bases. The germline CDR1 and CDR2 sequences are SGHAT and FQNNGV. CDR3 length: 15 residues. The CDR3 loop reads CASSPRTGGRNEQFF. For the CDR3, the DNA is TGTGCCAGCAGCCCTAGGACAGGGGGCCGGAATGAGCAGTTCTTC. Filled out from reference TRBV11-2 and TRBJ2-1, the complete variable domain reads EAGVAQSPRYKIIEKRQSVAFWCNPISGHATLYWYQQILGQGPKLLIQFQNNGVVDDSQLPKDRFSAERLKGVDSTLKIQPAKLEDSAVYLCASSPRTGGRNEQFFGPGTRLTVL.

J is TRBJ1-3 and V is TRBV11-2; 8 bases line up with TRBD1. This CDR3 spans 15 amino acids. Germline assignment: CDR1 SGHAT and CDR2 FQNNGV. V was clipped by 5 bases and J by 3 bases; unmatched bases: 6. CDR3 coding DNA: TGTGCCAGCAGCCAGGGCAGGGGGCTTGGAAACACCATATATTTT. This sequence encodes CASSQGRGLGNTIYF.

This clone was counted at least ten times. The rearrangement joins TRBV2 to TRBJ2-7; TRBD2 matches 10 bases. V dropped 4 bases and J dropped 5; count of bases not matched to a gene: 8. Germline V gene lookup returns CDR1 SNHLY and CDR2 FYNNEI. This CDR3 spans 15 amino acids. CDR3 sequence (DNA): TGTGCCAGCAGTGTCCCTAGCGGGAGAGGCAACGAGCAGTACTTC. Its translation is CASSVPSGRGNEQYF.

The J gene is TRBJ2-2, the V gene TRBV19; 14 positions match TRBD2. The V gene end was trimmed by 4 bases and the J gene end by 2 bases; junction bases not matched to a gene: 6. Looked up from germline, CDR1 is LNHDA and CDR2 is SQIVND (reference sequence). The CDR3 sequence is 18 residues long. CDR3 region: CASSTPGLAGVNTGELFF. Here the CDR3 DNA reads TGTGCCAGTAGTACTCCGGGACTAGCGGGAGTAAACACCGGGGAGCTGTTTTTT.

The rearrangement joins TRBV30 to TRBJ1-2, with 8 bases aligning to TRBD1. Losses at the gene ends were 5 bases for V and 8 bases for J; bases not matched to a gene: 7. Germline lookup yields CDR1 GTSNPN and CDR2 SVGIG (reference sequence). The CDR3 is 12 amino acids. In DNA, the CDR3 is TGTGCCTGGGGACAGGGAAACGGGGGCTACACCTTC. Its protein is CAWGQGNGGYTF.

V usage is TRBV28 and J usage is TRBJ2-3; D not certain. The germline gives CDR1 MDHEN, CDR2 SYDVKM. The CDR3 is 14 amino acids. V was clipped by 6 bases and J by 3 bases, with 13 bases between them. The CDR3: CASSRLTRTDTQYF. The CDR3 nucleotides are TGTGCCAGCAGCCGACTTACTCGGACAGATACGCAGTATTTT.

This clone was seen once. This rearrangement joins TRBV15 to TRBJ2-5, with D tentatively TRBD1 (6 bases). The V end lost 3 bases, the J end lost 2 bases, and 7 bases lay between the germline ends. CDR1 is LNHNV and CDR2 is YYDKDF in the germline V gene (reference sequence). The CDR3 spans 13 residues. CDR3 sequence: CATSRGQQETQYF. Written as DNA, the CDR3 is TGTGCCACCAGCAGGGGACAACAAGAGACCCAGTACTTC.

The J gene is TRBJ2-7, the V gene TRBV10-1, with TRBD1 matching 10 bases. The CDR3 consists of 13 residues. The germline V gene encodes CDR1 WNHNN and CDR2 SYGVQD (reference sequence). The V and J ends lost 8 bases and 4 bases, in that order; junction bases with no gene match: 5. The DNA for the CDR3 is TGCGCCAGCCCAGACAGGGGGCAGTACGAGCAGTACTTC. Translated, it gives CASPDRGQYEQYF.

CDR3 in amino acids: CASSLVPGANVLTF. CDR3 nucleotide sequence: TGTGCCAGCAGCTTAGTTCCGGGGGCCAACGTCCTGACTTTC. The gene calls are TRBV7-2 and TRBJ2-6; D remains unclear. The CDR3 spans 14 residues. Germline V gene sequence: CDR1 SGHTA, CDR2 FQGNSA. V lost 1 base and J 4 bases, leaving 5 bases between the germline ends.

The V call is TRBV19, the J call TRBJ1-1; D might be TRBD1 (5 bases). Between the trimmed V and J ends, which lost 4 bases and 2 bases, there was a span of 11 bases. The germline V gene has CDR1 LNHDA and CDR2 SQIVND (reference sequence). This CDR3 contains 14 residues. Written as DNA, the CDR3 is TGTGCCAGTAGTACCGGGGGACTCAACACTGAAGCTTTCTTT. Protein sequence: CASSTGGLNTEAFF.

This clone was seen more than once but under ten times. The rearrangement joins TRBV7-9 to TRBJ2-3; 8 positions match TRBD1. V was clipped by 5 bases and J by 5 bases; unmatched bases: 9. Germline V gene data show CDR1 as SEHNR and CDR2 as FQNEAQ (reference sequence). CDR3 length: 15 amino acids. The CDR3 DNA is TGTGCCAGCAGCCCCAGGACAGGGACCGAAGATACGCAGTATTTT. Translated, it gives CASSPRTGTEDTQYF.

The rearrangement uses TRBV5-1 and TRBJ1-4; TRBD1 is a possible D gene (6 bases). V lost 4 bases, J lost 10 bases, and 20 bases lay in between. The CDR3 is made up of 15 amino acids. Germline CDR1 is SGHRS and CDR2 is YFSETQ. In DNA, the CDR3 is TGCGCCAGCAGCACGGAGAACAGGGACCGGGGAAAACTGTTTTTT. It encodes CASSTENRDRGKLFF.

The V gene is TRBV9, the J gene TRBJ1-2; D not certain. Germline V gives CDR1 SGDLS, CDR2 YYNGEE. V was trimmed by 0 bases and J by 0 bases, leaving 9 bases between them. CDR3 length: 15 amino acids. Here the CDR3 reads CASSVATTANYGYTF. The CDR3 DNA follows: TGTGCCAGCAGCGTAGCTACTACGGCTAACTATGGCTACACCTTC.

This chain connects TRBV19 to TRBJ1-5; 10 bases are shared with TRBD1. From germline, CDR1 is LNHDA and CDR2 SQIVND (reference sequence). There are 15 residues in the CDR3. V lost 8 bases to trimming and J lost 3 bases; unmatched junction nucleotides: 7. The CDR3 DNA sequence: TGTGCCAGTTTCGACAGGGGGCTTAACAATCAGCCCCAGCATTTT. Translation gives CASFDRGLNNQPQHF.